This TCR beta chain was documented in a study of cytomegalovirus exposure and HLA in healthy donors. Study information: Among around 180 million T cells, an earlier analysis found 117 million unique TCR beta sequences.

This clone was observed a few times. V lost 6 bases, J lost 4 bases, and 5 bases stayed unmatched. CDR3 length equals 13 residues. CDR1 is SGHTA, CDR2 FQGNSA, per germline. The PCR ran on 60 Vbeta and 13 Jbeta primers. Methods used by the authors: In a later analysis, of around 85 million unique beta chains, about 10 million appeared in at least two donors. The table came from immunoSEQ multiplex PCR; TCRdb's copy has only in-frame clones and leaves some out. D and trimming come from the DNA, and the V and J calls and clone size come from that table. The sample has more than 95,000 clones; over 60% are singletons.

The receptor's source is a man aged 25-45 years in good health and CMV-seropositive. The source material was PBMCs. The chain is built from TRBV7-2 and TRBJ1-2; 7 bases align to TRBD1. The CDR3 reads CASRLDRAYGYTF. CDR3 coding DNA: TGTGCCAGCAGACTCGACAGGGCCTATGGCTACACCTTC.